This TCR beta chain was profiled in a study of cytomegalovirus exposure and HLA in healthy donors. Looking at the study overall: HLA-typed donors were the source of 82 million or so unique TCRs, which an early data release held.

Losses at the gene ends were 5 bases for V and 4 bases for J; bases not matched to a gene: 8. Per the germline V gene, CDR1 is SGDLS and CDR2 is YYNGEE. The CDR3 consists of 16 residues. It was with 60 Vbeta and 13 Jbeta primers that the PCR ran. Assay: immunoSEQ multiplex PCR; the TCRdb copy retains only in-frame clones and omits some. The data hold about 150,000 clones, with about 60% observed a single time. This clone was seen once. This receptor was identified in a woman between 55 and 75 years old in good health and CMV-seropositive. Sequenced sample: PBMCs. This rearrangement joins TRBV9 to TRBJ2-2, with 10 nucleotides matching TRBD2. The chain's CDR3 is CASSPSGGGGTGELFF. The CDR3 DNA reads as TGTGCCAGCAGTCCTAGCGGGGGCGGAGGCACCGGGGAGCTGTTTTTT.